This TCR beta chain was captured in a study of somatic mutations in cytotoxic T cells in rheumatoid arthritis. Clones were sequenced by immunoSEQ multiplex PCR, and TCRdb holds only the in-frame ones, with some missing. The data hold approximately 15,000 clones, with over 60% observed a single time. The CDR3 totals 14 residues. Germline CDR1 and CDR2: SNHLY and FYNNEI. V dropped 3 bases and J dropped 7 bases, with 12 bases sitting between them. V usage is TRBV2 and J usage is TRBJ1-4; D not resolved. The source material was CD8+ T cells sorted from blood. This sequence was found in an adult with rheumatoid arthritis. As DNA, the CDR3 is TGTGCCAGCAGTGAGGACGTTTTCGGTGAAAAACTGTTTTTT. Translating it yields CASSEDVFGEKLFF. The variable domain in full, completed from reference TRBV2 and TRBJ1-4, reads EPEVTQTPSHQVTQMGQEVILRCVPISNHLYFYWYRQILGQKVEFLVSFYNNEISEKSEIFDDQFSVERPDGSNFTLKIRSTKLEDSAMYFCASSEDVFGEKLFFGSGTQLSVL.